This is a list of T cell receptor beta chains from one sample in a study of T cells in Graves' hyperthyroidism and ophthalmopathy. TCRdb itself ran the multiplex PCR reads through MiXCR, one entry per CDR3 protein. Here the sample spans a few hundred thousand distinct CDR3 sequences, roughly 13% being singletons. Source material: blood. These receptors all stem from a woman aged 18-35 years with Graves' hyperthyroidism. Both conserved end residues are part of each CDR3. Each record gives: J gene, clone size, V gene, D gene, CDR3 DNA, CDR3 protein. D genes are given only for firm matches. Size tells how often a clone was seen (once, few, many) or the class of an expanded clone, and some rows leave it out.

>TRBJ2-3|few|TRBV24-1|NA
TGTGCCACCAGTGATTCTAGCACAGATACGCAGTATTTT
CATSDSSTDTQYF
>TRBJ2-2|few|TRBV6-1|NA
TGTGCCAGCACGGCGGTCCCCACCGGGGAGCTGTTTTTT
CASTAVPTGELFF
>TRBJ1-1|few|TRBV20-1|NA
TGCAGTGCCACCCACACTGAAGCTTTCTTT
CSATHTEAFF
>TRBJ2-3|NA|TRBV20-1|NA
TGCAGTGCCACAACACCTTCTGGCACAGATACGCAGTATTTT
CSATTPSGTDTQYF
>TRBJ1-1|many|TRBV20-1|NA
TGCAGTGCTAGGTCCGGGACGGAAAACACTGAAGCTTTCTTT
CSARSGTENTEAFF
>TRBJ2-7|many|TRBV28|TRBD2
TGTGCCAGCAGTTCCCGACTAGCTTCCTCCTACGAGCAGTACTTC
CASSSRLASSYEQYF
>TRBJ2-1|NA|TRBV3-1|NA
TGTGCCAGCAGCCGACTCCTCCGGGACAATGAGCAGTTCTTC
CASSRLLRDNEQFF
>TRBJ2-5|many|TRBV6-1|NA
TGTGCCAGCAGGATAAGTAACCAGGTAGAGACCCAGTACTTC
CASRISNQVETQYF
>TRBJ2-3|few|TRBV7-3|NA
TGTGCCAGCAGCTTAGGGGGACAACGCACAGATACGCAGTATTTT
CASSLGGQRTDTQYF
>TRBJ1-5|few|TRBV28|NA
TGTGCCAGCAGGTCATTACGGGGGGTACGCCAGCCCCAGCATTTT
CASRSLRGVRQPQHF
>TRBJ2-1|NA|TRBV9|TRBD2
TGTGCCAGCAGCCCGGGGGGACTACTCTACAATGAGCAGTTCTTC
CASSPGGLLYNEQFF
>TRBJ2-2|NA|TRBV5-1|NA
TGCGCCAGTCGAAACACAGCAGGCACCGGGGAGCTGTTTTTT
CASRNTAGTGELFF
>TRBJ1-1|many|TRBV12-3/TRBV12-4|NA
TGTGCCAGCAGTTTAAACAGGGAAGCTTTCTTT
CASSLNREAFF
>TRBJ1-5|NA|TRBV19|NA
TGTGCCAGTAGTATTGCTAGTTATAGCAATCAGCCCCAGCATTTT
CASSIASYSNQPQHF
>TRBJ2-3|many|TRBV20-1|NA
TGCAGTGCTAGAGTAGGAGAGACTACCGAGTTCACAGATACGCAGTATTTT
CSARVGETTEFTDTQYF
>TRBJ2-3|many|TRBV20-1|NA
TGCAGTGCGGCGGTGAGCACAGATACGCAGTATTTT
CSAAVSTDTQYF
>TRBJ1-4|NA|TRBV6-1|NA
TGTGCCAGCAGCCCCTCAGGGGCAACTAATGAAAAACTGTTTTTT
CASSPSGATNEKLFF
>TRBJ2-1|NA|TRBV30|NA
TGTGCCTGGAGCACAGGGACCCAATACAATGAGCAGTTCTTC
CAWSTGTQYNEQFF
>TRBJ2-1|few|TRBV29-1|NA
TGCAGCGTTGGCCTAGACTACAATGAGCAGTTCTTC
CSVGLDYNEQFF
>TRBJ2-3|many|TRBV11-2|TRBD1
TGTGCCAGCAGGACAGGGGTCCACACAGATACGCAGTATTTT
CASRTGVHTDTQYF
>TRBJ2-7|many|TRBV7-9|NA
TGTGCCAGCAGCTCATGGGCGGACTACTACGAGCAGTACTTC
CASSSWADYYEQYF
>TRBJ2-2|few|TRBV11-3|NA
TGTGCCAGCAGCCTTCAGGGGACGGACACCGGGGAGCTGTTTTTT
CASSLQGTDTGELFF
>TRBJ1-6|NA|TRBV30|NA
TGTGCCTGGGGGGCCCACCCGTCTACCAATTCACCCCTCCACTTT
CAWGAHPSTNSPLHF
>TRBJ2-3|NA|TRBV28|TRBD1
TGTGCCAGCAGTTTAAGGGCGGGACAGGGAGCAGATACGCAGTATTTT
CASSLRAGQGADTQYF
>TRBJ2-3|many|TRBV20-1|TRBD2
TGCAGTGCTAGTGACCCAGCGGGAAGAAGGACAGATACGCAGTATTTT
CSASDPAGRRTDTQYF
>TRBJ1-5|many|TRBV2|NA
TGTGCCAGCAGTGTGGGGCGGATCAATCAGCCCCAGCATTTT
CASSVGRINQPQHF
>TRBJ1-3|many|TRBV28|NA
TGTGCCAGCCACTCCGTACGGAACCTTGGAAACACCATATATTTT
CASHSVRNLGNTIYF
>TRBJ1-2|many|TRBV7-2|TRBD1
TGTGCCAGCAGCTCGGACAGGGTCTATGGCTACACCTTC
CASSSDRVYGYTF
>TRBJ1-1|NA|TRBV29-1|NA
TGCAGCGTTGAATACGGGGCCACCTTTACAAACACTGAAGCTTTCTTT
CSVEYGATFTNTEAFF
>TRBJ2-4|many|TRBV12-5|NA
TGTGCTAGTGGTTTGGCACAGTCAGGAGCCAAAAACATTCAGTACTTC
CASGLAQSGAKNIQYF
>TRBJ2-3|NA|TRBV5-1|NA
TGCGCCAGCAGTATGGGGGCCCCCGGGAGAGCCAGCAGAGATACGCAGTATTTT
CASSMGAPGRASRDTQYF
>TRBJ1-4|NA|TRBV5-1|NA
TGCGCCAGCAGCTTGATCTCAGGCGAAGAAAAACTGTTTTTT
CASSLISGEEKLFF
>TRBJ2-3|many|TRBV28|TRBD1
TGTGCCAGCAGTATGACAGGGGCCCCCACAGATACGCAGTATTTT
CASSMTGAPTDTQYF
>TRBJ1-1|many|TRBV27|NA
TGTGCCAGCAGGTCCATTACGAATGAAGCTTTCTTT
CASRSITNEAFF